Listed below are T cell receptor beta chains from one sample, sequenced in a study of shared T cell receptors in the human thymus. Assay: immunoSEQ multiplex PCR; the TCRdb copy retains only in-frame clones and omits some. The sample holds approximately 730,000 clones, over 75% seen once. These same records also appear under a second study, on human thymus T cells.

The sequenced sample was thymocytes. Receptors were obtained from a girl under three years old with a congenital heart defect. The CDR3 runs from the conserved cysteine through the conserved F or W. The D gene is left open where the match is weak. For some rows the clone size is stated as once, few or many, or as a class when expanded; others skip it.

TRBV11-2	-	TRBJ2-1	TRBD2	CASSPRTSGNEQFF	TGTGCCAGCAGCCCCCGGACTAGCGGGAATGAGCAGTTCTTC
TRBV6-1	-	TRBJ1-1	-	CASTHKGVTEAFF	TGTGCCAGCACCCACAAAGGGGTCACTGAAGCTTTCTTT
TRBV12-5	-	TRBJ2-4	-	CASGPLIGMGLKNIQYF	TGTGCTAGTGGCCCCCTTATCGGGATGGGTCTCAAAAACATTCAGTACTTC
TRBV6-1	-	TRBJ1-5	-	CASSEKKRSNQPQHF	TGTGCCAGCAGTGAAAAAAAGAGGAGCAATCAGCCCCAGCATTTT
TRBV11-2	few	TRBJ2-7	TRBD1	CASSFRDRYYEQYF	TGTGCCAGCAGCTTCCGGGACAGGTACTACGAGCAGTACTTC
TRBV7-6	-	TRBJ2-5	TRBD2	CASSFWRGASLETQYF	TGTGCCAGCAGCTTCTGGCGGGGGGCCTCCTTGGAGACCCAGTACTTC
TRBV29-1	-	TRBJ1-2	-	CSARANYGYTF	TGCAGCGCCAGGGCTAACTATGGCTACACCTTC
TRBV5-1	-	TRBJ2-5	-	CASSLGGVTGDETQYF	TGCGCCAGCAGCTTGGGGGGGGTCACAGGGGACGAGACCCAGTACTTC
TRBV5-1	-	TRBJ1-6	-	CASAIGTPFSLPNSPLHF	TGCGCCAGCGCGATCGGGACACCCTTCTCCCTCCCTAATTCACCCCTCCACTTT
TRBV28	-	TRBJ2-7	TRBD1	CASSPRDRGSYEQYF	TGTGCCAGCAGTCCCCGGGACAGGGGTTCCTACGAGCAGTACTTC
TRBV19	-	TRBJ1-5	-	CASSIISGGPSNQPQHF	TGTGCCAGTAGTATTATTTCCGGGGGACCTAGCAATCAGCCCCAGCATTTT
TRBV28	-	TRBJ2-7	TRBD1	CASSARDRGCEQYF	TGTGCCAGCAGCGCACGGGACAGGGGTTGCGAGCAGTACTTC
TRBV7-9	-	TRBJ1-1	TRBD1	CASSLQGREWMNTEAFF	TGTGCCAGCAGCCTACAGGGGCGCGAATGGATGAACACTGAAGCTTTCTTT
TRBV2	-	TRBJ2-2	-	CASSGGVEDRTRELFF	TGTGCCAGCAGTGGCGGGGTTGAAGATCGAACTAGGGAGCTGTTTTTT
TRBV19	-	TRBJ2-3	TRBD2	CASSVLLAGGSDTQYF	TGTGCCAGTAGTGTGTTACTAGCGGGGGGTTCAGATACGCAGTATTTT
TRBV5-6	-	TRBJ2-2	TRBD1	CASTHYGTANTGELFF	TGTGCCAGCACCCATTACGGGACAGCGAACACCGGGGAGCTGTTTTTT
TRBV15	-	TRBJ2-7	TRBD2	CATSRDSGGVYEQYF	TGTGCCACCAGCAGGGATAGCGGGGGGGTCTACGAGCAGTACTTC
TRBV28	-	TRBJ2-7	TRBD1	CASTASRDRAYEQYF	TGTGCCAGCACAGCGAGCCGGGACAGGGCCTACGAGCAGTACTTC
TRBV7-2	-	TRBJ1-2	TRBD1	CASSLRDSYGYTF	TGTGCCAGCAGCTTAAGGGACAGCTATGGCTACACCTTC
TRBV11-2	-	TRBJ2-5	TRBD1	CASSLGGQGSQYF	TGTGCCAGCAGCTTAGGGGGACAGGGTTCCCAGTACTTC
TRBV4-1	once	TRBJ1-2	-	CASSQPRGGVNYGYTF	TGCGCCAGCAGCCAGCCCCGGGGGGGGGTAAACTATGGCTACACCTTC
TRBV10-1	-	TRBJ2-7	TRBD1	CASSESVTGGYEQYF	TGCGCCAGCAGTGAGTCGGTTACAGGGGGTTACGAGCAGTACTTC
TRBV5-6	-	TRBJ2-7	TRBD1	CASSLDRGYEQYF	TGTGCCAGCAGCCTGGACAGGGGATACGAGCAGTACTTC
TRBV14	once	TRBJ1-2	TRBD1	CASSQANRGWRGYTF	TGTGCCAGCAGCCAAGCAAACAGGGGGTGGCGTGGCTACACCTTC
TRBV6-4	-	TRBJ1-1	TRBD1	CASAGTDRQAFF	TGTGCCAGCGCCGGGACAGACCGACAGGCTTTCTTT
TRBV15	-	TRBJ2-1	TRBD2	CATSSDGTRGPFF	TGTGCCACCAGCAGCGATGGGACTAGAGGGCCGTTCTTC
TRBV4-1	-	TRBJ2-6	TRBD1	CASSQGDETGARSGANVLTF	TGCGCCAGCAGCCAAGGTGACGAGACAGGGGCTCGCTCTGGGGCCAACGTCCTGACTTTC
TRBV2	-	TRBJ1-2	-	CASSVPGTLNYGYTF	TGTGCCAGCAGCGTGCCCGGGACACTTAACTATGGCTACACCTTC
TRBV11-2	-	TRBJ2-3	-	CASSLSYSTDTQYF	TGTGCCAGCAGCTTAAGCTATAGCACAGATACGCAGTATTTT
TRBV19	once	TRBJ2-6	-	CASNQGLNRANVLTF	TGTGCCAGTAACCAGGGACTGAACAGGGCCAACGTCCTGACTTTC
TRBV14	-	TRBJ1-6	TRBD1	CASSRGAQGAYSPLHF	TGTGCCAGCAGCCGCGGAGCGCAGGGGGCGTATTCACCCCTCCACTTT
TRBV18	-	TRBJ2-5	TRBD1	CASSPSSDRRETQYF	TGTGCCAGCTCACCAAGTTCGGACAGGCGAGAGACCCAGTACTTC
TRBV25-1	-	TRBJ1-5	-	CASSGPTTGFNQPQHF	TGTGCCAGCAGTGGCCCCACTACAGGGTTCAATCAGCCCCAGCATTTT
TRBV27	-	TRBJ2-1	-	CASGTQGSPAYNEQFF	TGTGCCAGCGGTACGCAGGGGTCCCCTGCCTACAATGAGCAGTTCTTC
TRBV28	-	TRBJ1-4	-	CASSLGGGGEKLFF	TGTGCCAGCAGTTTAGGGGGAGGCGGAGAAAAACTGTTTTTT
TRBV14	-	TRBJ1-2	-	CASSQDRGQGNYGYTF	TGTGCCAGCAGCCAAGATAGGGGCCAGGGGAACTATGGCTACACCTTC
TRBV6-1	once	TRBJ2-7	-	CASSEAGGPSSEQYF	TGTGCCAGCAGTGAAGCAGGGGGTCCCTCGAGCGAGCAGTACTTC
TRBV29-1	-	TRBJ1-1	TRBD1	CSVAFVDRGGTEAFF	TGCAGCGTTGCGTTTGTGGACAGGGGGGGTACTGAAGCTTTCTTT
TRBV5-6	-	TRBJ1-2	-	CASSLEGGYYGYTF	TGTGCCAGCAGCTTGGAGGGGGGGTACTATGGCTACACCTTC
TRBV5-6	few	TRBJ1-6	-	CASSFRGSYNSPLHF	TGTGCCAGCAGCTTCAGGGGCTCCTATAATTCACCCCTCCACTTT
TRBV19	-	TRBJ1-2	-	CASSIQGTHGGNYGYTF	TGTGCCAGTAGTATCCAAGGGACCCACGGGGGGAACTATGGCTACACCTTC
TRBV6-4	-	TRBJ1-3	TRBD1	CASSDTGQGRKKTWGNTIYF	TGTGCCAGCAGTGACACCGGACAGGGACGTAAAAAGACTTGGGGAAACACCATATATTTT
TRBV15	-	TRBJ1-3	-	CATSRDPGGPGNTIYF	TGTGCCACCAGCAGAGACCCCGGCGGCCCTGGAAACACCATATATTTT
TRBV13	-	TRBJ2-7	TRBD1	CASSLRGRDSSYF	TGTGCCAGCAGCCTAAGGGGCCGGGACAGTTCGTACTTC
TRBV5-1	few	TRBJ1-2	-	CASSLARSSRQAYGYTF	TGCGCCAGCAGCTTGGCCCGCAGTTCCCGTCAGGCCTATGGCTACACCTTC
TRBV30	-	TRBJ1-3	-	CAWRAANTIYF	TGTGCCTGGAGGGCGGCTAACACCATATATTTT
TRBV7-8	few	TRBJ2-2	-	CASSPEGPGVGELFF	TGTGCCAGCAGCCCGGAAGGCCCGGGGGTCGGGGAGCTGTTTTTT
TRBV5-1	-	TRBJ1-3	-	CASSDETVNLGNTIYF	TGCGCCAGCAGCGACGAGACAGTAAACCTAGGAAACACCATATATTTT
TRBV18	-	TRBJ1-1	TRBD1	CASSPLFRQGTMNTEAFF	TGTGCCAGCTCACCCCTTTTTCGACAGGGTACCATGAACACTGAAGCTTTCTTT
TRBV19	-	TRBJ2-2	TRBD1	CASSMFLWGQGEFTGELFF	TGTGCCAGTAGTATGTTCCTCTGGGGACAGGGGGAGTTCACCGGGGAGCTGTTTTTT
TRBV29-1	-	TRBJ1-1	-	CSVGVIKGQNTEAFF	TGCAGCGTTGGCGTCATAAAGGGACAGAACACTGAAGCTTTCTTT
TRBV11-2	-	TRBJ2-4	-	CASSLDLGRGGGNIQYF	TGTGCCAGCAGCTTAGATCTAGGCAGGGGTGGGGGAAACATTCAGTACTTC
TRBV5-4	-	TRBJ1-6	TRBD1	CASSLKIGQGGSSPLHF	TGTGCCAGCAGCCTTAAAATCGGACAGGGAGGCAGTTCACCCCTCCACTTT
TRBV5-6	-	TRBJ2-5	-	CASSLGGVQETQYF	TGTGCCAGCAGCTTGGGTGGAGTCCAAGAGACCCAGTACTTC
TRBV29-1	-	TRBJ2-7	TRBD1	CSVEDNRGSYEQYF	TGCAGCGTTGAAGATAACAGGGGATCCTACGAGCAGTACTTC
TRBV29-1	-	TRBJ1-5	-	CSVQNRVPNNQPQHF	TGCAGCGTTCAGAACCGGGTCCCAAACAATCAGCCCCAGCATTTT
TRBV28	-	TRBJ1-2	-	CASSISQDTGYTF	TGTGCCAGCAGTATCTCCCAGGATACAGGCTACACCTTC
TRBV19	-	TRBJ2-4	-	CASSITVLAKNIQYF	TGTGCCAGTAGTATCACAGTACTAGCCAAAAACATTCAGTACTTC
TRBV5-1	-	TRBJ2-3	-	CASSLGAGTYTDTQYF	TGCGCCAGCAGCTTGGGGGCAGGAACATACACAGATACGCAGTATTTT
TRBV28	-	TRBJ2-7	-	CASRGGHSSYEQYF	TGTGCCAGCAGAGGGGGACACAGCTCCTACGAGCAGTACTTC